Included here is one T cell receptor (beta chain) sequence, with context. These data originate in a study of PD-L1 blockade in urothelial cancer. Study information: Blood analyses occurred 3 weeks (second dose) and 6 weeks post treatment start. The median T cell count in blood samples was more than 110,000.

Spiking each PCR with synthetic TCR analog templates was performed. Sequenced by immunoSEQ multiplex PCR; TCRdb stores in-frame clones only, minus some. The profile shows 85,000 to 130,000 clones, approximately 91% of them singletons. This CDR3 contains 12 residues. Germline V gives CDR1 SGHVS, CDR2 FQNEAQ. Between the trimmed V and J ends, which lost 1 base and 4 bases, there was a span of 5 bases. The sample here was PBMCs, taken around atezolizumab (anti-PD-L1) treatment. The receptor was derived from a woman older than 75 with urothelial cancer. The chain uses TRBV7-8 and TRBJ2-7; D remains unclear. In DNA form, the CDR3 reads TGTGCCAGCAGCTTAGTATTATACGAGCAGTACTTC. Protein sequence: CASSLVLYEQYF.